This T cell receptor (beta chain) was documented in a study of blood T cell repertoires in COVID-19. TCRdb's copy holds only in-frame clones and misses some; the assay was immunoSEQ multiplex PCR. The sample has 290,000 or so clones; about 88% are singletons. The CDR3 has 15 amino acids. V lost 4 bases and J 6 bases, leaving 16 bases between the germline ends. Germline loops: CDR1 SGHRS, CDR2 YFSETQ. This receptor was obtained from a man aged 70 or older with acute or convalescent COVID-19. The sequencing sample was made of peripheral blood. The chain joins TRBV5-1 to TRBJ1-4; a weak D match, TRBD1 (6 bases). The CDR3 loop is CASSTRDTRDEKLFF. The CDR3 coding sequence is TGCGCCAGCAGCACAAGGGACACTCGGGATGAAAAACTGTTTTTT.